This TCR beta chain was identified during a study of cytomegalovirus exposure and HLA in healthy donors. CDR1 and CDR2 (germline): SGHVS, FNYEAQ. V gave up 5 bases and J gave up 3 bases; unmatched junction bases: 13. The CDR3 runs to 16 residues. Data came from immunoSEQ multiplex PCR; TCRdb stores just in-frame clones and leaves some out. The sample yields roughly 330,000 clones, about 85% seen once. This chain links TRBV7-6 with TRBJ2-7; TRBD1 aligns across 7 bases. Sequenced material: PBMCs. The clonotype comes from a woman younger than 45 in good health and CMV-seropositive. This CDR3 is CASSRRTGPGIYEQYF. CDR3 nucleotide sequence: TGTGCCAGCAGCCGTAGGACAGGCCCGGGAATCTACGAGCAGTACTTC.